These 2 T cell receptor beta chains were all obtained from the same sample, sequenced in a study of a mutant IDH1 vaccine in newly diagnosed glioma. Specified time point: week 35, safety follow-up. Mutant IDH1 20-mer peptide, at 300 ug, made up each vaccine dose, with topical imiquimod. These receptors' antigens are unknown. The data were produced by immunoSEQ multiplex PCR, yet TCRdb's version contains in-frame clones alone and is incomplete. The sample records 69,000 or so clones, around 90% being singletons. This specimen consisted of PBMCs, obtained from a glioma patient whose treatment included an IDH1 peptide vaccine. The receptor source for this set is a man aged 25 to 40 with glioma.

The chain recombines TRBV4-2 with TRBJ2-7; TRBD1 aligns across 7 bases. This CDR3 has 18 amino acids. Germline CDR1 is LGHNA and CDR2 is YNFKEQ. After removal of 1 base from V and 3 bases from J, the junction contained 15 bases not matched to a gene. The CDR3 is CASSQGIGWDSEIYEQYF. For the CDR3, the DNA is TGTGCCAGCAGCCAAGGAATCGGATGGGACAGTGAGATCTACGAGCAGTACTTC.

The chain uses TRBV28 and TRBJ2-2, with D unclear. The CDR3 has 12 amino acids. Trimming cost V 6 bases and J 5 bases, with 7 bases left between them. Germline loops: CDR1 MDHEN, CDR2 SYDVKM. The DNA for the CDR3 is TGTGCCAGCAGGGGTTCAACCGGGGAGCTGTTTTTT. Protein product: CASRGSTGELFF.